This T cell receptor beta chain was sequenced for a study of post-analysis software for immune sequencing data. At the level of the study: As for disease course, relapsing-remitting, secondary progressive and progressive-relapsing multiple sclerosis were all included.

Study results and limitations: F measure clustering grouped samples strongly by preparation batch. Patients used a few TRBV segments, including TRBV5-6, TRBV5-1 and TRBV20-1, more often than controls. For normalized Chao1 diversity, multiple sclerosis patients scored significantly lower than controls did.

Unique molecular identifiers were present in the TCR beta cDNA libraries. Input of roughly 1 to 11 million T cells yielded hundreds of thousands of cDNA molecules. Each CDR3 protein is one row after TCRdb ran MiXCR on the PCR reads. Altogether about 560,000 distinct CDR3 sequences are present, roughly 47% being singletons, with the ten largest covering more than 1.5%. About this clonotype itself: As yet, its antigen is unknown.

The ends lost 0 bases at V and 11 bases at J; junction bases unmatched: 8. CDR1 and CDR2 (germline): MGHRA, YSYEKL. The CDR3 has 14 residues. Source material: blood. This sequence was found in a girl aged 10-17 years with multiple sclerosis. This chain links TRBV4-1 with TRBJ2-5; TRBD2 aligns across 8 bases. The CDR3 spells CASSQDTAGASQYF. The CDR3 coding sequence is TGCGCCAGCAGCCAAGATACAGCGGGAGCCTCGCAGTACTTC.